What follows are 25 T cell receptor beta chains derived from one specimen sequenced in a study of blood T cells in healthy people across ages. Through a sample-barcoded 5' primer and a J-beta primer mix, a second PCR was run for roughly 6 to 12 cycles. Via MiXCR, TCRdb re-called the 5' RACE reads, giving one row per CDR3 protein. The table shows about 1.8 million distinct CDR3 sequences, with around 50% occurring only once. Sequencing input: blood. The source of these receptors is a middle-aged woman in good health.

This clonotype was seen a handful of times. The V call is TRBV20-1, the J call TRBJ1-5; D is unresolved. V lost 0 bases and J 0 bases, leaving 9 bases between the germline ends. The germline gives CDR1 DFQATT, CDR2 SNEGSKA (reference sequence). The CDR3 totals 15 residues. For the CDR3, the DNA is TGCAGTGCTAGAGAGTTCAGCAATAGCAATCAGCCCCAGCATTTT. Amino acids: CSAREFSNSNQPQHF.

J is TRBJ1-4 and V is TRBV27; D is perhaps TRBD1 (6 bases). The CDR3 runs 16 residues. V was clipped by 3 bases and J by 0 bases, with 11 bases between them. Germline V gene data show CDR1 as MNHEY and CDR2 as SMNVEV (reference sequence). The CDR3 DNA reads TGTGCCAGCAGTTTGGGCAGGGGAGCAACTAATGAAAAACTGTTTTTT. As protein: CASSLGRGATNEKLFF. Filled out from reference TRBV27 and TRBJ1-4, the complete variable domain reads EAQVTQNPRYLITVTGKKLTVTCSQNMNHEYMSWYRQDPGLGLRQIYYSMNVEVTDKGDVPEGYKVSRKEKRNFPLILESPSPNQTSLYFCASSLGRGATNEKLFFGSGTQLSVL.

The chain joins TRBV12-3 or TRBV12-4 to TRBJ1-2; D remains ambiguous. The CDR3 has 14 residues. V was trimmed by 6 bases and J by 2 bases, leaving 13 bases between them. The CDR3 coding sequence is TGTGCCAGCAGCGGACCCACCAGGAACTATGGCTACACCTTC. It is translated as CASSGPTRNYGYTF.

This chain joins TRBV6-1 and TRBJ1-2; D is possibly TRBD1 (5 bases). The V end was cut by 1 base, the J end by 4 bases, with 13 bases between. This CDR3 region has 15 residues. CDR1 and CDR2 from the germline V gene are MNHNS and SASEGT. The CDR3 DNA reads as TGTGCCAGCAGTGAAGGCGGTCTCGGGGGCTATGGCTACACCTTC. Translating gives CASSEGGLGGYGYTF.

The chain uses TRBV15 and TRBJ2-1, with unresolved D. The CDR3 runs 11 residues. The germline V and J ends were trimmed by 5 bases and 8 bases, with 7 bases remaining between them. Germline-derived CDR1 and CDR2 are LNHNV and YYDKDF (reference sequence). The CDR3 reads CATSRRHEQFF. As DNA, the CDR3 is TGTGCCACCAGCCGCCGACATGAGCAGTTCTTC.

CDR3 DNA sequence: TGTGCCAGCAGTGTCTGGGTGGATTCACCCCTCCACTTT. Translated, it gives CASSVWVDSPLHF. The rearrangement uses TRBV28 and TRBJ1-6; D remains unclear. The CDR3 consists of 13 residues. V lost 5 bases, J lost 8 bases, and 10 bases lay in between. Germline V gene sequence: CDR1 MDHEN, CDR2 SYDVKM.

The genes are TRBV28 and TRBJ2-3, with 8 bases aligning to TRBD2. The germline CDR1 and CDR2 sequences are MDHEN and SYDVKM. J gave up 1 base and V 5 bases, and 23 bases lay outside the gene matches. The CDR3 is made up of 21 amino acids. CDR3 sequence (DNA): TGTGCCAGCAGTGGCCCCGGGACTAGAGACCCAGGAATTAGTCGCACAGATACGCAGTATTTT. This gives the protein CASSGPGTRDPGISRTDTQYF.

The chain is built from TRBV27 and TRBJ2-4; 7 bases align to TRBD2. The DNA matches TRBJ2-7 better at its end, which makes the J call doubtful. From germline, CDR1 is MNHEY and CDR2 SMNVEV (reference sequence). There are 14 residues in the CDR3. DNA for the CDR3: TGTGCCAGCAGTTTCCGGGGGGACTCCTACGAGCAGTACTTC. It encodes CASSFRGDSYEQYF.

This sequence joins TRBV6-6 and TRBJ1-5; D call uncertain. With 2 bases removed from V and 12 bases from J, the gap between germline ends came to 11 bases. CDR3 length: 12 residues. Germline V gene data show CDR1 as MNHNY and CDR2 as SVGAGI (reference sequence). CDR3 sequence reads: CASSYPPTVQHF. The CDR3 coding sequence is TGTGCCAGCAGTTACCCCCCCACGGTCCAGCATTTT.

J is TRBJ2-3 and V is TRBV3-1; 16 nucleotides align to TRBD2. The germline gives CDR1 LGHDT, CDR2 YNNKEL (reference sequence). The CDR3 covers 16 residues. Trimming removed 4 bases from V and 9 bases from J; junction bases left unmatched: 7. This chain's CDR3 is CASSPGTSGGARTQYF. The CDR3 DNA reads TGTGCCAGCAGCCCCGGGACTAGCGGGGGGGCCAGAACGCAGTATTTT.

The sample holds a few counts of this clonotype. The rearrangement links TRBV11-2 to TRBJ2-7; possible D gene TRBD2, 5 bases. This CDR3 spans 14 amino acids. Germline values: CDR1 SGHAT, CDR2 FQNNGV. The V gene lost 5 bases and the J gene lost 2 bases, with 13 bases spanning the gap. CDR3 amino acids: CASSLTGLPYEQYF. The DNA of the CDR3 is TGTGCCAGCAGCCTCACGGGATTACCCTACGAGCAGTACTTC.

This sequence joins TRBV27 and TRBJ1-6, with D maybe TRBD1 (6 bases). The CDR3 loop spans 12 amino acids. Trimming cost V 3 bases and J 12 bases, with 9 bases left between them. The germline gives CDR1 MNHEY, CDR2 SMNVEV (reference sequence). Here the CDR3 reads CASSFTGQPLHF. As DNA, the CDR3 is TGTGCCAGCAGTTTTACAGGGCAACCCCTCCACTTT.

CDR3: CASSLGDGNNQPQHF. The CDR3 DNA sequence: TGCGCCAGCAGCTTAGGGGACGGGAACAATCAGCCCCAGCATTTT. The chain is built from TRBV5-1 and TRBJ1-5, with TRBD1 as a possible D gene (5 bases). CDR3 size: 15 residues. CDR1 and CDR2 from the germline V gene are SGHRS and YFSETQ. V was clipped by 2 bases and J by 3 bases, with 12 bases between them. The entire variable domain, with the rest obtained from reference TRBV5-1 and TRBJ1-5, is as follows: KAGVTQTPRYLIKTRGQQVTLSCSPISGHRSVSWYQQTPGQGLQFLFEYFSETQRNKGNFPGRFSGRQFSNSRSEMNVSTLELGDSALYLCASSLGDGNNQPQHFGDGTRLSIL.

The V gene is TRBV3-1, the J gene TRBJ2-3; 9 positions match TRBD2. Germline CDR1 reads LGHDT; CDR2 reads YNNKEL (reference sequence). V dropped 0 bases and J dropped 2; count of bases not matched to a gene: 6. The CDR3 runs to 17 residues. The DNA for the CDR3 is TGTGCCAGCAGCCAAGACGGTAGCGGGGGCTACACAGATACGCAGTATTTT. Translated: CASSQDGSGGYTDTQYF.

This clonotype was seen only a few times. The J gene is TRBJ2-1, the V gene TRBV9; D is possibly TRBD1 (6 bases). The germline V gene encodes CDR1 SGDLS and CDR2 YYNGEE. The CDR3 extends over 16 amino acids. The V end was cut by 0 bases, the J end by 0 bases, with 10 bases between. CDR3 loop: CASSVDGQSSYNEQFF. The CDR3 region has the DNA TGTGCCAGCAGCGTAGATGGACAGAGCTCCTACAATGAGCAGTTCTTC.

This clonotype was observed a handful of times. This chain links TRBV20-1 with TRBJ2-5; 11 bases match TRBD2. J was trimmed by 4 bases and V by 6 bases; bases with no gene match: 10. The CDR3 loop spans 15 amino acids. In germline, CDR1 is DFQATT, CDR2 SNEGSKA (reference sequence). CDR3 nucleotides: TGCAGTGCCAGACCCTTAGCGGGGGGGCCAGAGACCCAGTACTTC. Its protein product is CSARPLAGGPETQYF.

The chain combines TRBV20-1 with TRBJ1-6; no clear D. Germline lookup yields CDR1 DFQATT and CDR2 SNEGSKA (reference sequence). V dropped 0 bases and J dropped 0 bases, with 15 bases sitting between them. The CDR3 is 18 amino acids. The CDR3 DNA is TGCAGTGCTAGAGATGAATCCAGGCGGAGCTCCTATAATTCACCCCTCCACTTT. Translating it yields CSARDESRRSSYNSPLHF.

V gene TRBV7-9 combines with J gene TRBJ2-5; the D gene is possibly TRBD1 (6 bases). The better agreement between TRBJ2-7 and the DNA end casts doubt on the J call. The CDR3 is 13 amino acids. CDR1 is SEHNR, CDR2 FQNEAQ, per germline (reference sequence). In nucleotides, the CDR3 is TGTGCCAGCAGCCAGGGACAAAGCCACGAGCAGTACTTC. Translating gives CASSQGQSHEQYF.

V is TRBV6-5 and J is TRBJ2-1, with 10 positions matching TRBD1. This CDR3 comprises 13 residues. V was clipped by 6 bases and J by 14 bases; unmatched bases: 10. Germline-derived CDR1 and CDR2 are MNHEY and SVGAGI. Here the CDR3 DNA reads TGTGCCAGCAGCAAATCGGCGGGACAGGGGAAGTTCTTC. Protein: CASSKSAGQGKFF.

The DNA of the CDR3 is TGTGCCAGCAGCTTAGGGTCCACGATTAGCAATCAGCCCCAGCATTTT. It encodes CASSLGSTISNQPQHF. The rearrangement joins TRBV7-2 to TRBJ1-5; D is undetermined. Germline loops: CDR1 SGHTA, CDR2 FQGNSA. Trimming shortened V by 1 base and J by 0 bases, and 10 bases separated the two germline ends. CDR3 length: 16 residues.

The rearrangement uses TRBV7-2 and TRBJ2-1; unclear D gene. From germline, CDR1 is SGHTA and CDR2 FQGNSA. This CDR3 region has 11 residues. The V end was cut by 0 bases, the J end by 15 bases, with 9 bases between. This chain's CDR3 is CASSLAGSAFF. CDR3 in DNA: TGTGCCAGCAGCTTAGCAGGATCAGCGTTCTTC.

This rearrangement joins TRBV5-1 to TRBJ1-2; TRBD1 is a possible D gene (5 bases). The germline gives CDR1 SGHRS, CDR2 YFSETQ. The CDR3 spans 14 residues. V was pared by 5 bases and J by 6 bases, with 17 bases between. The DNA of the CDR3 is TGCGCCAGCAGGGGTCTAGGGGAAAACCATGGCTACACCTTC. Amino acids: CASRGLGENHGYTF. The variable domain in full, with the rest retrieved from reference TRBV5-1 and TRBJ1-2, is KAGVTQTPRYLIKTRGQQVTLSCSPISGHRSVSWYQQTPGQGLQFLFEYFSETQRNKGNFPGRFSGRQFSNSRSEMNVSTLELGDSALYLCASRGLGENHGYTFGSGTRLTVV.

This clonotype showed up just a few times. The chain combines TRBV2 with TRBJ2-7; D uncertain. The CDR3 totals 15 residues. Trimming took off 0 bases at V and 4 bases at J, with 13 bases between the two ends. Looked up from germline, CDR1 is SNHLY and CDR2 is FYNNEI. The CDR3 spells CASSEARARSYEQYF. In nucleotides, the CDR3 is TGTGCCAGCAGTGAAGCTCGAGCGAGATCATACGAGCAGTACTTC.

The V gene is TRBV20-1, the J gene TRBJ2-5; 13 bases align to TRBD2. The length of the CDR3 is 15 residues. The V gene end was trimmed by 5 bases and the J gene end by 4 bases; junction bases not matched to a gene: 7. Germline V gives CDR1 DFQATT, CDR2 SNEGSKA (reference sequence). CDR3 sequence: CSAVTSGGSRETQYF. The CDR3, as DNA: TGCAGTGCTGTGACTAGCGGGGGGTCGAGAGAGACCCAGTACTTC.

V gene TRBV20-1 combines with J gene TRBJ1-5; no reliable D call. Deletions cut 0 bases from V and 2 bases from J, with 8 bases between. The CDR3 sequence is 14 residues long. The germline V gene encodes CDR1 DFQATT and CDR2 SNEGSKA (reference sequence). The CDR3 loop reads CSARERVGNQPQHF. The DNA for the CDR3 is TGCAGTGCTAGAGAAAGGGTCGGCAATCAGCCCCAGCATTTT.